Sequencing of this T cell receptor (beta chain) was carried out in a study of response to subunit inactivated influenza vaccine. Germline V gives CDR1 LNHDA, CDR2 SQIVND (reference sequence). V dropped 1 base and J dropped 4; count of bases not matched to a gene: 8. CDR3 length equals 17 residues. Study-level results: Authors suggested each seasonal flu vaccination may recruit only limited numbers of new T cells.

Remarks on this clonotype: The antigen remains undetermined.

TCRdb reprocessed the RT-PCR reads via MiXCR and lists one record per CDR3 protein. The sample has 550,000 to 650,000 distinct CDR3 sequences, 12% seen once; the top ten hold 10%. Sequencing was performed on PBMCs from blood, taken on the day of vaccination. This receptor was identified in a man in his fifties who received an inactivated influenza vaccine. V usage is TRBV19 and J usage is TRBJ2-5; 11 bases are a match to TRBD2. The CDR3 is CASSIGLAGGPRETQYF. The CDR3 nucleotides read TGTGCCAGTAGTATAGGATTAGCGGGGGGGCCCAGAGAGACCCAGTACTTC. Variable domain in full (rest from reference TRBV19 and TRBJ2-5): DGGITQSPKYLFRKEGQNVTLSCEQNLNHDAMYWYRQDPGQGLRLIYYSQIVNDFQKGDIAEGYSVSREKKESFPLTVTSAQKNPTAFYLCASSIGLAGGPRETQYFGPGTRLLVL.